The rows below give T cell receptor beta chains drawn from one sample of a study of cytotoxic CD8 clonotypes in ibrutinib-treated CLL. This table comes from immunoSEQ multiplex PCR, and its TCRdb copy is limited to in-frame clones, with some not included. Here the sample spans roughly 54,000 clones, about three fifths being singletons. This specimen consisted of PBMCs, obtained after 24 months of ibrutinib treatment. These receptors originate from a human donor with chronic lymphocytic leukemia. The CDR3 runs from the conserved cysteine through the conserved F or W. Each record gives: D gene, J gene, V gene, clone size, CDR3 DNA, CDR3 protein. A D gene is named only where the DNA matches it firmly. A clone size is listed for some rows: how often the clone was seen (once, few, many), or a class if it is expanded.

. | TRBJ1-2 | TRBV21-1 | few | TGTGCCAGCAGCAAATCCGGGACGTCGGCTAACTATGGCTACACCTTC | CASSKSGTSANYGYTF
. | TRBJ1-1 | TRBV4-1 | . | TGCGCCAGCAGCCAAGAGGGGTTTAGGGCTGAAGCTTTCTTT | CASSQEGFRAEAFF
. | TRBJ1-4 | TRBV5-1 | . | TGCGCCAGCAGCTTGGATGTGGGGGCTGCAACTAATGAAAAACTGTTTTTT | CASSLDVGAATNEKLFF
. | TRBJ1-1 | TRBV10-3 | . | TGTGCCATCAGTGACTTGAACACTGAAGCTTTCTTT | CAISDLNTEAFF
. | TRBJ1-1 | TRBV7-9 | . | TGTGCCAGCAGCCCCGGGGGTCAGGGCAGTTGGACTGAAGCTTTCTTT | CASSPGGQGSWTEAFF
TRBD1 | TRBJ1-6 | TRBV5-1 | few | TGCGCCAGCAGCGGGGACAGGGATTCACCCCTCCACTTT | CASSGDRDSPLHF
. | TRBJ2-1 | TRBV6-6 | . | TGTGCCAGCAGTTACTCAGAGGGGGGAAGTGAGCAGTTCTTC | CASSYSEGGSEQFF
TRBD2 | TRBJ2-3 | TRBV5-1 | few | TGCGCCAGCAGCGGGGGACTAGCGGGCACAGATACGCAGTATTTT | CASSGGLAGTDTQYF
. | TRBJ2-1 | TRBV5-4 | . | TGTGCCAGCAGCCCCGGGGGGCCCTCCTACAATGAGCAGTTCTTC | CASSPGGPSYNEQFF
. | TRBJ1-1 | TRBV19 | . | TGTGCCAGTAGTAACGCCAGGGGCACTGAAGCTTTCTTT | CASSNARGTEAFF
. | TRBJ2-3 | TRBV18 | . | TGTGCCAGCTCCTCCCGTGAGCAGAGCACAGATACGCAGTATTTT | CASSSREQSTDTQYF
. | TRBJ2-5 | TRBV9 | . | TGTGCCAGCAGCGTAGGTGTGGGGCAAGAGACCCAGTACTTC | CASSVGVGQETQYF
. | TRBJ2-1 | TRBV11-2 | . | TGTGCCAGCAGCAATCCGGGACTTGTAGGTGAGCAGTTCTTC | CASSNPGLVGEQFF
. | TRBJ1-6 | TRBV6-1 | few | TGTGCCAGCAGTGAGTTGGCAGGACGATCACCCCTCCACTTT | CASSELAGRSPLHF
TRBD1 | TRBJ1-5 | TRBV6-1 | many | TGTGCCAGCAGTGGGGACGGACAGGCCCCCAATCAGCCCCAGCATTTT | CASSGDGQAPNQPQHF
TRBD2 | TRBJ2-5 | TRBV5-1 | few | TGCGCCAGCAGCTTGGCGGGGGGGCCGGAGACCCAGTACTTC | CASSLAGGPETQYF
. | TRBJ1-1 | TRBV28 | . | TGTGCCAGCAGAAGGGGGAACACTGAAGCTTTCTTT | CASRRGNTEAFF
. | TRBJ1-1 | TRBV19 | few | TGTGCCAGTACGAGGATGAACACTGAAGCTTTCTTT | CASTRMNTEAFF
TRBD1 | TRBJ1-2 | TRBV19 | . | TGTGCCAGTAGTATAATCAGGGGGCCCTATGGCTACACCTTC | CASSIIRGPYGYTF
TRBD1 | TRBJ1-2 | TRBV6-5 | . | TGTGCCAGCAGTTACTCGAGAGGGGGCGCAGATGGCTACACCTTC | CASSYSRGGADGYTF
. | TRBJ2-1 | TRBV6-1 | . | TGTGCCAGCAGGTACAATGAGCAGTTCTTC | CASRYNEQFF
. | TRBJ1-2 | TRBV4-1 | . | TGCGCCAGCAGCCCGGACAGCGACTATGGCTACACCTTC | CASSPDSDYGYTF
TRBD1 | TRBJ1-1 | TRBV5-1 | few | TGCGCCAGCAGCTACAGGGGGGACACTGAAGCTTTCTTT | CASSYRGDTEAFF
. | TRBJ1-2 | TRBV6-1 | . | TGTGCCAGCAGTGAATCGCTCTTATCGTTCTCCTATGGCTACACCTTC | CASSESLLSFSYGYTF
. | TRBJ1-6 | TRBV6-1 | . | TGTGCCATCAGTGACGTCTCGGAAGGTTTCAATTCACCCCTCCACTTT | CAISDVSEGFNSPLHF
. | TRBJ2-2 | TRBV14 | . | TGTGCCAGCAGCAGGGGCCAGGCTGAATGGACCGGGGAGCTGTTTTTT | CASSRGQAEWTGELFF
. | TRBJ2-5 | TRBV6-5 | . | TGTGCCAGCAGTCAACCGGGGGAGACCCAGTACTTC | CASSQPGETQYF
. | TRBJ2-3 | TRBV9 | . | TGTGCCAGCAGCGTAAGACCCCCCGCAGATACGCAGTATTTT | CASSVRPPADTQYF
TRBD2 | TRBJ2-7 | TRBV5-1 | . | TGCGCCAGCAGCTCAGGGACTAGCGGCCAATCGCCCTACGAGCAGTACTTC | CASSSGTSGQSPYEQYF
. | TRBJ1-2 | TRBV5-1 | . | TGCGCCAGCAGGGAGGAGGGTGCCTACACCTTC | CASREEGAYTF
TRBD2 | TRBJ2-3 | TRBV5-1 | . | TGCGCCAGCAGCACCGGACTAGCGGGGACGCAGTATTTT | CASSTGLAGTQYF
TRBD2 | TRBJ2-3 | TRBV6-5 | . | TGTGCCAGCAGTTGGAGGACTAGAGCAGATACGCAGTATTTT | CASSWRTRADTQYF
. | TRBJ2-3 | TRBV5-1 | few | TGCGCCAGCAGCTTGGAGGGGGGGCCAGATACGCAGTATTTT | CASSLEGGPDTQYF
. | TRBJ1-4 | TRBV2 | . | TGTGCCAGCTGCAGAGTGGCGGGAAATGAAAAACTGTTTTTT | CASCRVAGNEKLFF
. | TRBJ1-2 | TRBV6-5 | . | TGTGCCAGCAGTTATACAGGGAACTATGGCTACACCTTC | CASSYTGNYGYTF
. | TRBJ1-6 | TRBV2 | few | TGTGCCAGTCAGCAGTCCTATAATTCACCCCTCCACTTT | CASQQSYNSPLHF
. | TRBJ2-7 | TRBV29-1 | few | TGCAGCGTTGCCGTCGACTGGGAGCAGTACTTC | CSVAVDWEQYF
. | TRBJ2-2 | TRBV2 | once | TGTGCCAGCAGTGAAAGGTCCGCCAGGGTAGGGACGAACACCGGGGAGCTGTTTTTT | CASSERSARVGTNTGELFF
. | TRBJ1-2 | TRBV5-1 | few | TGCGCCAGCAGTTCTGGGATTAACTATGGCTACACCTTC | CASSSGINYGYTF